This T cell receptor beta chain came from a study of T cell changes during pregnancy in multiple sclerosis. With V trimmed by 2 bases and J by 0 bases, 6 bases remained unmatched. This CDR3 contains 17 residues. Germline lookup yields CDR1 SNHLY and CDR2 FYNNEI. Method: immunoSEQ multiplex PCR; TCRdb's copy keeps in-frame clones and lacks some. This sample has about 44,000 clones, with around 96% found just once. This specimen consisted of peripheral blood, obtained in the second trimester of pregnancy. This chain uses TRBV2 with TRBJ2-3; TRBD2 agrees at 9 bases. The clonotype originates from a female donor with multiple sclerosis, enrolled in a pregnancy study. CDR3 residues: CASSEIGTSRSTDTQYF. The CDR3 nucleotides read TGTGCCAGCAGTGAAATTGGGACTAGCAGAAGCACAGATACGCAGTATTTT.